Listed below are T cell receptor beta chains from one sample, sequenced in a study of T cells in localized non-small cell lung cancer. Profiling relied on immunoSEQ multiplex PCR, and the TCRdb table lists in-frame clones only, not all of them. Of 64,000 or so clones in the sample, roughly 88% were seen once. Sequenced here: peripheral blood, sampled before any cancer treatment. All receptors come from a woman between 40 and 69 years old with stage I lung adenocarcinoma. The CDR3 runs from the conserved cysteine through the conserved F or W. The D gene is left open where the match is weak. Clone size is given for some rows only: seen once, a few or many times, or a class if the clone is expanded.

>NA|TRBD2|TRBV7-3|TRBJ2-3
TGTGCCAGCAGCCTCCAGGCGGGAGCAGATACGCAGTATTTT
CASSLQAGADTQYF
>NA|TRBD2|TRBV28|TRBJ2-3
TGTGCCAGCAACCTTAGCGGGAGAGGGACAGATACGCAGTATTTT
CASNLSGRGTDTQYF
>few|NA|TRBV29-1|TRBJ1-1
TGCAGCGTATACAATGTTCCCACTGAAGCTTTCTTT
CSVYNVPTEAFF
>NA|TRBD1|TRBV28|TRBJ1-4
TGTGCCAGCAGCCGCCGGGACAGGGGGCAGCCTAATGAAAAACTGTTTTTT
CASSRRDRGQPNEKLFF
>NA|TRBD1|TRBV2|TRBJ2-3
TGTGCCAGCAGTTGGGACAGGGGCACAGATACGCAGTATTTT
CASSWDRGTDTQYF
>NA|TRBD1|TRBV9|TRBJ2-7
TGTGCCAGCAGCGCACAGGACAGGGCGTACGAGCAGTACTTC
CASSAQDRAYEQYF
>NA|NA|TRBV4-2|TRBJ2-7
TGTGCCAGCAGCCGAAACAACAGGGCTGACGAGCAGTACTTC
CASSRNNRADEQYF
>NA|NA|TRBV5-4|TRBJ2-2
TGTGCCAGCTTCGAAACCGCGTATCACACCGGGGAGCTGTTTTTT
CASFETAYHTGELFF
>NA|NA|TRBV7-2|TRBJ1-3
TGTGCCAGCAGGCCAACAGGGATCGGAAACACCATATATTTT
CASRPTGIGNTIYF
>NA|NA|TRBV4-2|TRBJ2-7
TGTGCCAGCAGCCAAGAACTGAACTACGAGCAGTACTTC
CASSQELNYEQYF
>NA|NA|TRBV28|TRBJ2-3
TGTGCCAGCAGTCCGCCCGGTGTCACCGGGGATACGCAGTATTTT
CASSPPGVTGDTQYF
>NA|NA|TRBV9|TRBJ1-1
TGTGCCAGCAGCATGGAGGGTAGGACTGAAGCTTTCTTT
CASSMEGRTEAFF
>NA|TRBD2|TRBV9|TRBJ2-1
TGTGCCAGCAGCGTAACTAGCGGGGACAATGAGCAGTTCTTC
CASSVTSGDNEQFF
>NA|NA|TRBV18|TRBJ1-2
TGTGCCAGCTCACCCGACAGAGATTATGGCTACACCTTC
CASSPDRDYGYTF
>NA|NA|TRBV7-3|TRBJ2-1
TGTGCCAGCAGCTTGGGGACAAGTAGATTCAATGAGCAGTTCTTC
CASSLGTSRFNEQFF
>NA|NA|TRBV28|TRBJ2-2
TGTGCCAGCAGTTTCGGCACCGGGGAGCTGTTTTTT
CASSFGTGELFF
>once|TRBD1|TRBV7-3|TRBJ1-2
TGTGCCAGCAGCTTTAGAGGGGGCGCGGAGTATGGCTACACCTTC
CASSFRGGAEYGYTF
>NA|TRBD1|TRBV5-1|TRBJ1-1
TGCGCCAGCAGCTTAACAGGGGGCCTCACTGAAGCTTTCTTT
CASSLTGGLTEAFF
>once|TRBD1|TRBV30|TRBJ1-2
TGTGCCTGGAGTGTACAGGACAGGGACGGCTACACCTTC
CAWSVQDRDGYTF
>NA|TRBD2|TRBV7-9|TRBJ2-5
TGTGCCAGCAGCCCTGCCAGCGGGAGGGAAGGTAGAGAGACCCAGTACTTC
CASSPASGREGRETQYF
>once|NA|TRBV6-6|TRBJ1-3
TGTGCCAGCAGTTCAGTGGTCTCTGGAAACACCATATATTTT
CASSSVVSGNTIYF
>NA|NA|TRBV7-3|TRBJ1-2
TGTGCCAGCAGCTTAACTTCCGGAGTGGGAAACTATGGCTACACCTTC
CASSLTSGVGNYGYTF
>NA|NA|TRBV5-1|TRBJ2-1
TGCGCCAGCAGCTTGGGTTTTGATGAGCAGTTCTTC
CASSLGFDEQFF
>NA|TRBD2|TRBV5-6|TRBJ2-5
TGTGCCAGCAGCTTGGAGGGTCGGACTAGAGAAGAGACCCAGTACTTC
CASSLEGRTREETQYF
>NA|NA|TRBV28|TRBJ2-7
TGTGCCAGCAGTATCCGATCTAGCTATACCTCCTACGAGCAGTACTTC
CASSIRSSYTSYEQYF
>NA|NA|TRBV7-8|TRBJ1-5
TGTGCCAGCAGCCCGACAGGTCATCAGCCCCAGCATTTT
CASSPTGHQPQHF
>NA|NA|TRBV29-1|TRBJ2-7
TGCAGCGTTGTAGATGGTCAATCCTACGAGCAGTACTTC
CSVVDGQSYEQYF
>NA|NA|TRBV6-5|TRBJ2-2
TGTGCCAGCAGTCCAGAGGGATGGAACACCGGGGAGCTGTTTTTT
CASSPEGWNTGELFF
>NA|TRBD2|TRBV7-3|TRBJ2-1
TGTGCCAGCAGCAAACTAGCGGGAGGGACGAATGAGCAGTTCTTC
CASSKLAGGTNEQFF
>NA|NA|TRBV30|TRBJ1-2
TGTGCCTGGAGTCCCCAGGGATCTCTCGCTGGCTACACCTTC
CAWSPQGSLAGYTF
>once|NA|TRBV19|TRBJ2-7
TGTGCCAGTAGTATAGAAGCGGGACAGTACGAGCAGTACTTC
CASSIEAGQYEQYF
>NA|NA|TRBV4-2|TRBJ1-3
TGTGCCAGCAGCCGAGAGGTTGCTGGAAACACCATATATTTT
CASSREVAGNTIYF
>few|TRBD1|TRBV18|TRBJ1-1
TGTGCCAGCTCACCACTAAGTAACAGGGGGGAACTGAACACTGAAGCTTTCTTT
CASSPLSNRGELNTEAFF
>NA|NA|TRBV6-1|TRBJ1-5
TGTGCCAGCAGTGATTCGGGGGTAATCCAGCATTTT
CASSDSGVIQHF
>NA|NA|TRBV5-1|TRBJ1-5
TGCGCCAGCAGCTTGACAGGGAATAGCAATCAGCCCCAGCATTTT
CASSLTGNSNQPQHF
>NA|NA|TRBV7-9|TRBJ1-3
TGTGCCAGCAGCGATGCGGGAAACACCATATATTTT
CASSDAGNTIYF
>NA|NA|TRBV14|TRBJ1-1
TGTGCCAGCAGCCCTGGGGGCCTAAAGGTCACTGAAGCTTTCTTT
CASSPGGLKVTEAFF
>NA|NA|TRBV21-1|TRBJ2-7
TGTGCCAGCAGCAAAGGGACGGCTACTGGGCAGTACTTC
CASSKGTATGQYF
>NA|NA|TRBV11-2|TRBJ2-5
TGTGCCAGCAGCTTAGATCCGGAGACCCAGTACTTC
CASSLDPETQYF
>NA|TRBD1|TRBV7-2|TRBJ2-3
TGTGCCAGCAGCTTCCTGGGACAGGGGAGTGATACGCAGTATTTT
CASSFLGQGSDTQYF
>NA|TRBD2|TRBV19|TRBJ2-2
TGTGCCAGTAGTATAGATCGACTAGCGGGGACCGGGGAGCTGTTTTTT
CASSIDRLAGTGELFF
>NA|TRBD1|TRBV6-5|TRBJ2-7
TGTGCCAGCAGTTACACCCCGGACAGGGTATACGAGCAGTACTTC
CASSYTPDRVYEQYF
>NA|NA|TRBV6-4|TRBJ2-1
TGTGCCAGCAGTGAACAGGGAAGTAACAATGAGCAGTTCTTC
CASSEQGSNNEQFF
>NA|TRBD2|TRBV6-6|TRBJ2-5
TGTGCCAGCAGTTACCGCGTGGGGGGGAGGGAGACCCAGTACTTC
CASSYRVGGRETQYF
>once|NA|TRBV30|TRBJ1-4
TGTGCCTGGAGTGTACAAATCGCAACTAATGAAAAACTGTTTTTT
CAWSVQIATNEKLFF
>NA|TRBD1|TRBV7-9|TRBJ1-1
TGTGCCAGCAGCTCCTACCTCTCCGGGACAGGGGGCCGCGGGGGTGAGGCTTTCTTT
CASSSYLSGTGGRGGEAFF
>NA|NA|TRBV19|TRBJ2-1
TGTGCCAGTAGTACAACCGGGACTTACAATGAGCAGTTCTTC
CASSTTGTYNEQFF
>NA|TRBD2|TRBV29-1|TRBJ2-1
TGCAGTGCCACACGGACTAGCGGGGGGGATGAGCAGTTCTTC
CSATRTSGGDEQFF
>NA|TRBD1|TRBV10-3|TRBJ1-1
TGTGCCACCTTAGGACAGGGGGCGTACACTGAAGCTTTCTTT
CATLGQGAYTEAFF
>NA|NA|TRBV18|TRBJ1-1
TGTGCCAGCTCACCTCGGGTTGATGGCACTGAAGCTTTCTTT
CASSPRVDGTEAFF
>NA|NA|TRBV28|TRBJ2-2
TGTGCCAGCACCTTGGGGGGAAGGACCGGGGAGCTGTTTTTT
CASTLGGRTGELFF
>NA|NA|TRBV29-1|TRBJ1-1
TGCAGCGTGAGTACTTCTGAAGCTTTCTTT
CSVSTSEAFF
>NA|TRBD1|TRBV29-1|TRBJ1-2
TGCAGCGTTGAAGCCCTCGGGCGGACAGGGGGCGGTGGCTACACCTTC
CSVEALGRTGGGGYTF